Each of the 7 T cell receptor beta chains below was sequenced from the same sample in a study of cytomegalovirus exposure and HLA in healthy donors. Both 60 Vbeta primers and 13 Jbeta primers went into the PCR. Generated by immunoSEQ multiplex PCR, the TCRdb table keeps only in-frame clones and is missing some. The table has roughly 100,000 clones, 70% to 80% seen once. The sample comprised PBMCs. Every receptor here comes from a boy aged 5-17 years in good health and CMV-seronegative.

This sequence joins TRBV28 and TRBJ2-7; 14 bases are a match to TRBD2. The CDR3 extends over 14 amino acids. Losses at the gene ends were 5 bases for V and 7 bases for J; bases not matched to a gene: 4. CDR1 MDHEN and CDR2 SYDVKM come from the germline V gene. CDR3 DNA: TGTGCCAGCAGTCGACTAGCGGGGGGGCCGGAGCAGTACTTC. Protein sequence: CASSRLAGGPEQYF.

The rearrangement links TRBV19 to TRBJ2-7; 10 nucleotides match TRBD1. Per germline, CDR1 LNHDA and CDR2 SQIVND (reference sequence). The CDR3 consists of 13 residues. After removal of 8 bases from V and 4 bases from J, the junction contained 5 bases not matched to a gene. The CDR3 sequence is CASGPGQGYEQYF. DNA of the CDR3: TGTGCCAGTGGACCGGGACAGGGGTACGAGCAGTACTTC.

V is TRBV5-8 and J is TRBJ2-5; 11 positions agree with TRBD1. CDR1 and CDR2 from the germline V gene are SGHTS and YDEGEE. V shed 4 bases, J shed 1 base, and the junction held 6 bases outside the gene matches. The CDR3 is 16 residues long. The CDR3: CASSPDRGRFQETQYF. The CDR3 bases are TGTGCCAGCAGCCCGGACAGGGGGCGCTTCCAAGAGACCCAGTACTTC.

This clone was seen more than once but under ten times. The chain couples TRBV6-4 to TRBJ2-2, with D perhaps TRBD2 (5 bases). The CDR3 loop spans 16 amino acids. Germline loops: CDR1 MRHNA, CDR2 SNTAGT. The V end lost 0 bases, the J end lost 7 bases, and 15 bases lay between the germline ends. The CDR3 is CASSDSSSSEVGELFF. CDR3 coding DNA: TGTGCCAGCAGTGACTCTTCAAGTAGCGAGGTCGGGGAGCTGTTTTTT.

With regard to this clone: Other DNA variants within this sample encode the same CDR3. DNA of the CDR3: TGTGCCAGCAGTTCCGAGATTCTAAGACGGAGGAACACTGAAGCTTTCTTT. This gives the protein CASSSEILRRRNTEAFF. The chain has TRBV27 and TRBJ1-1, with unresolved D. The CDR3 covers 17 residues. Per the germline V gene, CDR1 is MNHEY and CDR2 is SMNVEV (reference sequence). Trimming shortened V by 4 bases and J by 1 base, and 19 bases separated the two germline ends.

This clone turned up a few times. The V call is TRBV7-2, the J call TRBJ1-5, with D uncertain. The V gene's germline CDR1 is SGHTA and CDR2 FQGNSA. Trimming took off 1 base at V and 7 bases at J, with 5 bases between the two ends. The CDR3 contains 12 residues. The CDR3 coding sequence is TGTGCCAGCAGCTTAGGCAGGCAGCCCCAGCATTTT. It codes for CASSLGRQPQHF.

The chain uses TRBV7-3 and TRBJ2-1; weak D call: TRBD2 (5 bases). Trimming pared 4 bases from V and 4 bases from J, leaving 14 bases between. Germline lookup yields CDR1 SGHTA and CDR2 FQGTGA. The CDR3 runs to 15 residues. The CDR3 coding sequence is TGTGCCAGCAGCTACCTACCCGGGGAATACAATGAGCAGTTCTTC. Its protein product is CASSYLPGEYNEQFF.